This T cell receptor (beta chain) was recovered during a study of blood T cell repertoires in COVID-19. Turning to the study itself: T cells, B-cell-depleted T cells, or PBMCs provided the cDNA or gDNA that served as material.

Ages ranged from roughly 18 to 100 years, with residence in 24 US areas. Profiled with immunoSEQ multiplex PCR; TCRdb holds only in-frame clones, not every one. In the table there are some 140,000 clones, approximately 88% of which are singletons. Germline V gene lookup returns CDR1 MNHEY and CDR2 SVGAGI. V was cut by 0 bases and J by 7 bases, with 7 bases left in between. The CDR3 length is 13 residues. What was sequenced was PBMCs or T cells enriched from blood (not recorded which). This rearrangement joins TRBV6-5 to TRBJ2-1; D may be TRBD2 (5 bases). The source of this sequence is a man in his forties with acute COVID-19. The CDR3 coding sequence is TGTGCCAGCAGTTACTCGAGGGTAAATGAGCAGTTCTTC. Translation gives CASSYSRVNEQFF.